This section outlines one T cell receptor beta chain sequence together with its context. With V trimmed by 7 bases and J by 1 base, 7 bases remained unmatched. The germline CDR1 and CDR2 sequences are MNHEY and SMNVEV (reference sequence). CDR3 length equals 15 residues. This specimen comes from a study of blood T cell repertoires in COVID-19. Study as a whole: Whether acute or convalescent, the COVID-19 samples came from the United States, Italy and Spain. In each case, the material was cDNA or gDNA derived from T cells, B-cell-depleted T cells, or PBMCs.

Study processing details: Quantification of nucleated cells was approximated via reference gene primer amplification. Sequenced by immunoSEQ multiplex PCR; TCRdb stores in-frame clones only, minus some. V and J calls and clone size are as listed in that table; D and trimming were resolved from the DNA. The data contain hundreds of thousands of clones, 87% of them singletons. The V call is TRBV27, the J call TRBJ2-1; TRBD1 agrees at 7 bases. The sample comprised peripheral blood. This receptor was identified in a woman between 18 and 30 years old who had recovered from COVID-19. The CDR3 bases are TGTGCCAGCACCCCGGGGACAGCTTCCTACAATGAGCAGTTCTTC. It yields the protein CASTPGTASYNEQFF.